This entry is about one TCR beta chain. Its target antigen remains unknown. Per-nucleotide qualities are absent, and no much larger clonotype sits a single base away. This sample stems from a study of technical replicates of blood from four donors (dated by TCRdb to 2015 to 2018). Receptors were amplified or captured by the immunoSEQ multiplex PCR assay. TCRdb obtained this table from immuneACCESS and retained in-frame rearrangements with V and J assigned. These tables miss some clones; where compared with another copy, unresolved V genes account for less than half of the shortfall, and the remainder is unexplained. This sample holds 60,000 to 80,000 clones; roughly nine tenths were observed only once. The ten biggest clones cover around 4.5% of the sample. The specimen was PBMCs. The receptor's source is a human donor in good health. Some clones in this sample may be carry-over from other donors' samples.

The CDR3 protein: CASSQGTGGPYNEQFF. The DNA is TGTGCCAGCAGCCAAGGGACAGGGGGGCCTTACAATGAGCAGTTCTTC. The rearranged segments are TRBV4-2 and TRBJ2-1; TRBD1 fits 10 bases in the junction. The CDR3, from cysteine to phenylalanine, totals 16 residues. Only the CDR3 DNA is retained, 48 bases long and in frame from the first base. V is cut back by 1 base and J by 4 bases, with 4 bases in the junction unmatched. Taken from the germline V gene, the CDR1 and CDR2 loops are LGHNA and YNFKEQ.